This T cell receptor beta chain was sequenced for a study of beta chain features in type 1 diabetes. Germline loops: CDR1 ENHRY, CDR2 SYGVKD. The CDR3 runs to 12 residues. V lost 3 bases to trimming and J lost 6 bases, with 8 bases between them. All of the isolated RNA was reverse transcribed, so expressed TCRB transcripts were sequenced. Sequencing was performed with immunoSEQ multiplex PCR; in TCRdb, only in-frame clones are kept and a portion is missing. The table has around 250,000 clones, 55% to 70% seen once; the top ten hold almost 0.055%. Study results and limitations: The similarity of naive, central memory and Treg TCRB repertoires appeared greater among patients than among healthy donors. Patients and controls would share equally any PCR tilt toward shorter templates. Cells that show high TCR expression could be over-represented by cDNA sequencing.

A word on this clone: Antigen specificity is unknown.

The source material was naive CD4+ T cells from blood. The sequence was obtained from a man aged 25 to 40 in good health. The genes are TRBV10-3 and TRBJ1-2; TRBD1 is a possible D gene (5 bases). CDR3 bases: TGTGCCATCAGTGAACAGGCACATGGCTACACCTTC. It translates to CAISEQAHGYTF.